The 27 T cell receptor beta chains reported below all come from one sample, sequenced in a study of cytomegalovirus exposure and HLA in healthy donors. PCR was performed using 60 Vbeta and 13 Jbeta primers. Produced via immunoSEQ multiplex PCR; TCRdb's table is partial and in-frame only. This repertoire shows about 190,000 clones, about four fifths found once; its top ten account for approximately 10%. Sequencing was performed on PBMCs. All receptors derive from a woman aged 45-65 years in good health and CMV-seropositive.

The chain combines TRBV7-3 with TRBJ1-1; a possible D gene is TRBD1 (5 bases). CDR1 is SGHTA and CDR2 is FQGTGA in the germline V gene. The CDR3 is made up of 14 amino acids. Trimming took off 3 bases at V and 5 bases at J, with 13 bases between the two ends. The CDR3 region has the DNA TGTGCCAGCAGCTTGGGGGAGGAGAGGACTGAAGCTTTCTTT. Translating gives CASSLGEERTEAFF.

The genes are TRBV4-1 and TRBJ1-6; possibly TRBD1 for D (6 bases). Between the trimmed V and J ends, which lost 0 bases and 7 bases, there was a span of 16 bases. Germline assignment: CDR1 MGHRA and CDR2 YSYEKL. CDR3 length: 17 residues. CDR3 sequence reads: CASSQERSGQKNSPLHF. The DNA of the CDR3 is TGCGCCAGCAGCCAAGAAAGGTCAGGACAGAAAAATTCACCCCTCCACTTT.

The CDR3 DNA sequence: TGTGCCACCAGCAGAGATTTAATCTCTGGGGCCAACGTCCTGACTTTC. Translated, it gives CATSRDLISGANVLTF. The V gene is TRBV15, the J gene TRBJ2-6, with D hard to call. V lost 0 bases to trimming and J lost 0 bases, with 6 bases between them. CDR3 length equals 16 residues. The germline V gene has CDR1 LNHNV and CDR2 YYDKDF (reference sequence).

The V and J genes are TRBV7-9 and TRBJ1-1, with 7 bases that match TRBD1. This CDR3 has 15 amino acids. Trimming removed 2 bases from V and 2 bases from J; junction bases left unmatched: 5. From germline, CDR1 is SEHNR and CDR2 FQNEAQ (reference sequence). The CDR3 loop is CASSLTTGRNTEAFF. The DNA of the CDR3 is TGTGCCAGCAGCTTAACGACAGGGAGAAACACTGAAGCTTTCTTT.

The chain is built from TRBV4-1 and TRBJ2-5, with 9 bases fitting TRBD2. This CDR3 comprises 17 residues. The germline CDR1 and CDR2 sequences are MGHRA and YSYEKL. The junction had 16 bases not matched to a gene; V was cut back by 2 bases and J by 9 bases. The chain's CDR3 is CASSQSATGTSSWAQYF. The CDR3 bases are TGCGCCAGCAGCCAATCCGCGACCGGGACTAGCTCGTGGGCCCAGTACTTC.

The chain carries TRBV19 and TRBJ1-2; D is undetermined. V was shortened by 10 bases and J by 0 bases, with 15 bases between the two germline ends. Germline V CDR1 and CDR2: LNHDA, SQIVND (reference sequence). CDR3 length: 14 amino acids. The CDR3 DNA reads TGTGCCACCACGAGCAGGCCATCTAACTATGGCTACACCTTC. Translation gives CATTSRPSNYGYTF.

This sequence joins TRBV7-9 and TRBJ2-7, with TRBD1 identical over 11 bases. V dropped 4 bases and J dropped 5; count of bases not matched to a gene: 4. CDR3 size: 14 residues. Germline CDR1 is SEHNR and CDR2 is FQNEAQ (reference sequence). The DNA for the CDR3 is TGTGCCAGCAGCTGGACAGGGGGCAACGACGAGCAGTACTTC. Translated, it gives CASSWTGGNDEQYF. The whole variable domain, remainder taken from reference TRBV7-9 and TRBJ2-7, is DTGVSQNPRHKITKRGQNVTFRCDPISEHNRLYWYRQTLGQGPEFLTYFQNEAQLEKSRLLSDRFSAERPKGSFSTLEIQRTEQGDSAMYLCASSWTGGNDEQYFGPGTRLTVT.

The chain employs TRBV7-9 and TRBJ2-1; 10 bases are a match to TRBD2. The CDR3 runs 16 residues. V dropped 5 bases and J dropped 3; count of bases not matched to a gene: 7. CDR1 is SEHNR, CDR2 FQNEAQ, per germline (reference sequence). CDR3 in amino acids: CASSGERGGRYNEQFF. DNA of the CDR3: TGTGCCAGCAGCGGAGAGCGGGGGGGCCGCTACAATGAGCAGTTCTTC.

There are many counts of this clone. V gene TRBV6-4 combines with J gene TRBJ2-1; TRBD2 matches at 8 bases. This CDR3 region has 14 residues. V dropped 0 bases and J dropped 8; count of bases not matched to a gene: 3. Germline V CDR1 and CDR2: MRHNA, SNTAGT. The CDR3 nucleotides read TGTGCCAGCAGTGACTCGATCGGGGGGGATGAGCAGTTCTTC. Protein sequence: CASSDSIGGDEQFF.

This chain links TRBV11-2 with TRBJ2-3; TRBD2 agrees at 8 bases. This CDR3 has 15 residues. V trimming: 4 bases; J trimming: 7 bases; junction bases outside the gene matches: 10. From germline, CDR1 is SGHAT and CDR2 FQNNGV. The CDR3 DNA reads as TGTGCCAGCAGCTCCATCGGGGGGGCCCCTAATACGCAGTATTTT. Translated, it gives CASSSIGGAPNTQYF.

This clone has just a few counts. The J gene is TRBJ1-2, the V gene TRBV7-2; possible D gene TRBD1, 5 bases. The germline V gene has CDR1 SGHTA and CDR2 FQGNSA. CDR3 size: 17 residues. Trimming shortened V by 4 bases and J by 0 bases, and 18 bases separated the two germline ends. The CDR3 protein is CASSSRAGHATNYGYTF. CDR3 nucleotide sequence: TGTGCCAGCAGCTCAAGGGCAGGGCACGCGACTAACTATGGCTACACCTTC.

The CDR3 DNA follows: TGTGCCAGCTCACCCAATCAACAGGGAAACAATGAGCAGTTCTTC. Its protein is CASSPNQQGNNEQFF. The J gene is TRBJ2-1, the V gene TRBV18; D perhaps matches TRBD1 (6 bases). Trimming cost V 3 bases and J 5 bases, with 14 bases left between them. The CDR3 spans 15 residues. Per germline, CDR1 KGHSH and CDR2 LQKENI.

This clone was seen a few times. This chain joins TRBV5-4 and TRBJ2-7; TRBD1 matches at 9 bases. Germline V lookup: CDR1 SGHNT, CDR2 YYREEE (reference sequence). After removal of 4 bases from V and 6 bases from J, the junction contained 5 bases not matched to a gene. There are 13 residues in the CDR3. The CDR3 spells CASSRDRAGEQYF. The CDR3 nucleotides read TGTGCCAGCAGCAGGGACAGGGCTGGCGAGCAGTACTTC. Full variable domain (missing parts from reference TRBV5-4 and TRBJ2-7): ETGVTQSPTHLIKTRGQQVTLRCSSQSGHNTVSWYQQALGQGPQFIFQYYREEENGRGNFPPRFSGLQFPNYSSELNVNALELDDSALYLCASSRDRAGEQYFGPGTRLTVT.

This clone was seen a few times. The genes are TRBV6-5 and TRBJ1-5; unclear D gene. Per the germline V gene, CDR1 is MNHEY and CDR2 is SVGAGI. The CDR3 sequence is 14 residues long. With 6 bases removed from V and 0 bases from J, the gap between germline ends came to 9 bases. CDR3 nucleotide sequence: TGTGCCAGCAGCGAAGCTTATAGCAATCAGCCCCAGCATTTT. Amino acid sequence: CASSEAYSNQPQHF.

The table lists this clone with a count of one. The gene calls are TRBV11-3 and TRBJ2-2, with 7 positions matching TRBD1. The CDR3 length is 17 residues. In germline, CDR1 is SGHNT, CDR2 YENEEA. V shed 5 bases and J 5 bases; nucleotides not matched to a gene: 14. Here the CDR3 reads CASSPRDGRGYTGELFF. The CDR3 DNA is TGTGCCAGCAGCCCACGGGATGGCAGGGGGTATACCGGGGAGCTGTTTTTT.

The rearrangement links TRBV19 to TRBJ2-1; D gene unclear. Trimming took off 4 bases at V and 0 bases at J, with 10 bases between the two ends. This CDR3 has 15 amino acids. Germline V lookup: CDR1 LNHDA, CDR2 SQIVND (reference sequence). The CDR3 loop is CASSTGLSSYNEQFF. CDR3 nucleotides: TGTGCCAGTAGTACCGGGTTAAGCTCCTACAATGAGCAGTTCTTC.

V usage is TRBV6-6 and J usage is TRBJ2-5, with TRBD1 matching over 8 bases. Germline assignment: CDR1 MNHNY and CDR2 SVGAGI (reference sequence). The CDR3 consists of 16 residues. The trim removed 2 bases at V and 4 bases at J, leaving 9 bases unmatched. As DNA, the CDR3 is TGTGCCAGCAGTTACGGGACAGGATCGGGCGCAGAGACCCAGTACTTC. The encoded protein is CASSYGTGSGAETQYF.

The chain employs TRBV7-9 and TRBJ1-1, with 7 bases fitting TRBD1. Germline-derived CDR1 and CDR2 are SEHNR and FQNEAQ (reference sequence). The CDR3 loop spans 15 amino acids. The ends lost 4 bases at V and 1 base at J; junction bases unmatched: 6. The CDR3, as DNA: TGTGCCAGCAGCTCCAACAGGGGCGGGAACACTGAAGCTTTCTTT. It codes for CASSSNRGGNTEAFF.

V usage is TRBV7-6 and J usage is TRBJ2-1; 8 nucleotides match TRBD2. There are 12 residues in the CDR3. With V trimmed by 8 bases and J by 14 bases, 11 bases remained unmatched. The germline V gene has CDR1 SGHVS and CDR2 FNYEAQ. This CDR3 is CASSRPGGLEFF. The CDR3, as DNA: TGTGCCAGCTCCCGGCCGGGGGGGCTAGAGTTCTTC. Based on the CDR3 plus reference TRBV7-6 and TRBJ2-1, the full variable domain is GAGVSQSPRYKVTKRGQDVALRCDPISGHVSLYWYRQALGQGPEFLTYFNYEAQQDKSGLPNDRFSAERPEGSISTLTIQRTEQRDSAMYRCASSRPGGLEFFGPGTRLTVL.

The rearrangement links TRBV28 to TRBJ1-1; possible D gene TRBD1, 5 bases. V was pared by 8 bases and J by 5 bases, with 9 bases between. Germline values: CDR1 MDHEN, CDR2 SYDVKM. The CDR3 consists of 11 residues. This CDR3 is CASWGGTEAFF. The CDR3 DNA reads TGTGCCAGCTGGGGGGGGACTGAAGCTTTCTTT.

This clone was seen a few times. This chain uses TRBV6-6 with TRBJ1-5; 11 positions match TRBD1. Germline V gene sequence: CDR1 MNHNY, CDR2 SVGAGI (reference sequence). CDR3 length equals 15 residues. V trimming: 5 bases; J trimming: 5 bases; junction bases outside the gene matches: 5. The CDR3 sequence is CASSARDRGYQPQHF. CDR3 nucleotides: TGTGCCAGCAGTGCCCGGGACAGGGGGTATCAGCCCCAGCATTTT.

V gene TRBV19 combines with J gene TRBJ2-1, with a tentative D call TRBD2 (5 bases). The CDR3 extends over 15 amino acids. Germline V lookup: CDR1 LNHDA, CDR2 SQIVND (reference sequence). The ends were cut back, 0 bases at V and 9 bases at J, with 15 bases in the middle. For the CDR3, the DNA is TGTGCCAGTAGTATAGACCGGGGTCGGGCGATTGAGCAGTTCTTC. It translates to CASSIDRGRAIEQFF.

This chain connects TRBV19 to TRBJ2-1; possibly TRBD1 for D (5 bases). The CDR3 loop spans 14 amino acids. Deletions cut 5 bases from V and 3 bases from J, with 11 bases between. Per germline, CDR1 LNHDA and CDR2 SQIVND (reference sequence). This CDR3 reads CASSVQGRYNEQFF. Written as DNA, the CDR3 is TGTGCCAGTAGTGTCCAGGGTCGCTACAATGAGCAGTTCTTC.

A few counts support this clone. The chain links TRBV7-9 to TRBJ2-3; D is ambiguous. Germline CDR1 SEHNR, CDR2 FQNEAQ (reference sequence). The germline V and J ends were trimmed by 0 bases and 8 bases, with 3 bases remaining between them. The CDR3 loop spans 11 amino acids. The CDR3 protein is CASSLAATQYF. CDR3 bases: TGTGCCAGCAGCTTAGCGGCTACGCAGTATTTT. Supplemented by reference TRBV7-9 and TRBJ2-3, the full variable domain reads DTGVSQNPRHKITKRGQNVTFRCDPISEHNRLYWYRQTLGQGPEFLTYFQNEAQLEKSRLLSDRFSAERPKGSFSTLEIQRTEQGDSAMYLCASSLAATQYFGPGTRLTVL.

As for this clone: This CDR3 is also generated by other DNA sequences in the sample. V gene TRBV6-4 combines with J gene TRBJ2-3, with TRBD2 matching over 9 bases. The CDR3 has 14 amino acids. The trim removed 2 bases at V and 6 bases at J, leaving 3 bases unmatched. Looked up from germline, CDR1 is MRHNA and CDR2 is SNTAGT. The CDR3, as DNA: TGTGCCAGCAGTGACGGCGGGGGGGCGGATACGCAGTATTTT. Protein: CASSDGGGADTQYF.

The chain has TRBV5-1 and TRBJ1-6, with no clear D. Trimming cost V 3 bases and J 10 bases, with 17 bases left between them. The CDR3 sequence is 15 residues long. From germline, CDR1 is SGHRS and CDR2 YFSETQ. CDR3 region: CASSSSGLLRSPLHF. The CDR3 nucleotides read TGCGCCAGCAGCTCGAGCGGACTGCTACGGTCACCCCTCCACTTT. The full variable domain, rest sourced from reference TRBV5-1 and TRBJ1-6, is KAGVTQTPRYLIKTRGQQVTLSCSPISGHRSVSWYQQTPGQGLQFLFEYFSETQRNKGNFPGRFSGRQFSNSRSEMNVSTLELGDSALYLCASSSSGLLRSPLHFGNGTRLTVT.

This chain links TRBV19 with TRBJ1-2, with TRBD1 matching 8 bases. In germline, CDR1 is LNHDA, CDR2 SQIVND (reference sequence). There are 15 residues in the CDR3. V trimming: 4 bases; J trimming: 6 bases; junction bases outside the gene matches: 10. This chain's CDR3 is CASSTDRGITDGYTF. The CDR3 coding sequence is TGTGCCAGTAGTACCGACAGGGGAATCACCGATGGCTACACCTTC.